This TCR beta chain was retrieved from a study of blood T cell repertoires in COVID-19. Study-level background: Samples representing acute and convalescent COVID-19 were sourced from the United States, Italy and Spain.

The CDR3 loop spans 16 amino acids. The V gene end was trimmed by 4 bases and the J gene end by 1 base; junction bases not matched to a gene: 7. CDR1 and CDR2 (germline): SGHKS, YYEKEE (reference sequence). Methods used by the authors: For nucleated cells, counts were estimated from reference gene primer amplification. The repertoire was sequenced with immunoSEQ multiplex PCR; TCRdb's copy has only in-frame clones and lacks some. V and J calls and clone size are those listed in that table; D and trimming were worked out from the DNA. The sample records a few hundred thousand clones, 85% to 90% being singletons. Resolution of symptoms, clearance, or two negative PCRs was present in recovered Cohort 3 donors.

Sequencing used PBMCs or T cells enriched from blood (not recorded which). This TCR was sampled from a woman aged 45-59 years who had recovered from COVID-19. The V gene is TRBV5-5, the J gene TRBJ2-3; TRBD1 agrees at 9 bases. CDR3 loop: CASSRRDREGTDTQYF. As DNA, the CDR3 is TGTGCCAGCAGCAGGAGGGACAGGGAAGGCACAGATACGCAGTATTTT.